Below are 30 T cell receptor beta chains sequenced from a single sample in a study of blood T cells in healthy people across ages. Combining a sample-barcoded 5' primer with a J-beta primer mix, a second PCR ran for 7 to 11 cycles. Each CDR3 protein gets one entry after TCRdb re-called the 5' RACE reads with MiXCR. This sample yields some 640,000 distinct CDR3 sequences, of which over 45% are seen a single time; about 32% belongs to the top ten. Sequenced: blood. The receptors were sampled from a woman in her sixties or seventies in good health.

The rearrangement links TRBV29-1 to TRBJ2-3; D may be TRBD1 (5 bases). CDR1 is SQVTM and CDR2 is ANQGSEA in the germline V gene. V was cut by 4 bases and J by 6 bases, with 14 bases left in between. The CDR3 has 13 amino acids. This chain's CDR3 is CSVGPPGYDTQYF. DNA for the CDR3: TGCAGCGTTGGACCCCCAGGGTACGATACGCAGTATTTT.

The rearrangement uses TRBV7-9 and TRBJ2-5, with D possibly matching TRBD2 (6 bases). V was pared by 5 bases and J by 0 bases, with 22 bases between. This CDR3 comprises 18 residues. Germline values: CDR1 SEHNR, CDR2 FQNEAQ (reference sequence). CDR3 nucleotide sequence: TGTGCCAGCAGCCGATTAAAAAGGGCTAGCGAGCACCAAGAGACCCAGTACTTC. Translating it yields CASSRLKRASEHQETQYF.

The V gene is TRBV10-3, the J gene TRBJ2-1; D gene ambiguous. Germline lookup yields CDR1 ENHRY and CDR2 SYGVKD. V was trimmed by 6 bases and J by 9 bases, leaving 9 bases between them. The CDR3 spans 11 residues. The CDR3 loop reads CAIRQYGEQFF. Written as DNA, the CDR3 is TGTGCCATCAGGCAGTACGGTGAGCAGTTCTTC.

The chain has TRBV20-1 and TRBJ2-1; 7 nucleotides match TRBD2. The CDR3 totals 16 residues. Trimming at V came to 0 bases and at J to 1 base, leaving 6 bases not matched to a gene. The germline V gene has CDR1 DFQATT and CDR2 SNEGSKA (reference sequence). This CDR3 reads CSARDQGGPSYNEQFF. CDR3 DNA sequence: TGCAGTGCTAGAGATCAGGGAGGGCCGTCCTACAATGAGCAGTTCTTC.

The chain links TRBV7-2 to TRBJ2-5; tentatively, D is TRBD1 (5 bases). V lost 6 bases and J 5 bases, leaving 13 bases between the germline ends. The germline gives CDR1 SGHTA, CDR2 FQGNSA. The CDR3 has 13 residues. Here the CDR3 DNA reads TGTGCCAGCAGGCGCCTAGGGGTCGAGACCCAGTACTTC. It yields the protein CASRRLGVETQYF. Full variable domain (outside the CDR3, taken from reference TRBV7-2 and TRBJ2-5): GAGVSQSPSNKVTEKGKDVELRCDPISGHTALYWYRQSLGQGLEFLIYFQGNSAPDKSGLPSDRFSAERTGGSVSTLTIQRTQQEDSAVYLCASRRLGVETQYFGPGTRLLVL.

The V call is TRBV6-6, the J call TRBJ2-7; 9 bases line up with TRBD2. There are 15 residues in the CDR3. Germline CDR1 MNHNY, CDR2 SVGAGI (reference sequence). With 3 bases clipped from V and 3 bases from J, the junction kept 6 bases outside the gene matches. The CDR3, as DNA: TGTGCCAGCAGTTATGCTAGCGGGAACTTCTACGAGCAGTACTTC. Protein product: CASSYASGNFYEQYF.

In its sample, this clonotype was seen once. The chain recombines TRBV20-1 with TRBJ2-6, with a possible D match to TRBD2 (5 bases). V lost 1 base to trimming and J lost 0 bases, with 13 bases between them. This CDR3 is 17 amino acids long. The germline gives CDR1 DFQATT, CDR2 SNEGSKA (reference sequence). CDR3 protein: CSARVMWESSGANVLTF. For the CDR3, the DNA is TGCAGTGCTAGAGTGATGTGGGAGAGCTCTGGGGCCAACGTCCTGACTTTC.

The chain has TRBV20-1 and TRBJ2-2; D not resolved. Trimming pared 3 bases from V and 1 base from J, leaving 9 bases between. The germline gives CDR1 DFQATT, CDR2 SNEGSKA (reference sequence). CDR3 length equals 14 residues. CDR3 in DNA: TGCAGTGCTAGGGACGTGATGAACACCGGGGAGCTGTTTTTT. This gives the protein CSARDVMNTGELFF.

This clonotype occurred many times. The genes are TRBV6-2 or TRBV6-3 and TRBJ2-5, with 7 bases lining up with TRBD1. Germline V gene data show CDR1 as MNHEY and CDR2 as SVGEGT. V lost 4 bases to trimming and J lost 4 bases; unmatched junction nucleotides: 6. The CDR3 has 14 amino acids. DNA of the CDR3: TGTGCCAGCAGTTGGGGACAGATGGCAGAGACCCAGTACTTC. Residues: CASSWGQMAETQYF.

The gene calls are TRBV5-1 and TRBJ2-3; D assignment may be TRBD1 or TRBD2 (6 bases each). Per germline, CDR1 SGHRS and CDR2 YFSETQ. The CDR3 is made up of 14 amino acids. V was cut by 4 bases and J by 0 bases, with 9 bases left in between. CDR3 region: CASSPGASTDTQYF. CDR3 in DNA: TGCGCCAGCAGCCCGGGGGCTAGCACAGATACGCAGTATTTT.

The gene calls are TRBV7-2 and TRBJ2-5; 10 nucleotides agree with TRBD1. The DNA end favors TRBJ2-7, so the J call may be wrong. Per the germline V gene, CDR1 is SGHTA and CDR2 is FQGNSA. This CDR3 is 15 amino acids long. CDR3: CTSRSLGTGDPEQYF. CDR3 bases: TGTACCAGCAGGTCTCTTGGGACAGGGGATCCCGAGCAGTACTTC.

This chain connects TRBV20-1 to TRBJ2-6, with D maybe TRBD1 (6 bases). The V end lost 6 bases, the J end lost 0 bases, and 15 bases lay between the germline ends. This CDR3 has 16 residues. In germline, CDR1 is DFQATT, CDR2 SNEGSKA (reference sequence). CDR3 region: CSALHTGTSGANVLTF. CDR3 DNA sequence: TGCAGTGCCCTTCATACAGGGACCTCTGGGGCCAACGTCCTGACTTTC.

The CDR3 loop reads CSARDLKPPVGTIYF. CDR3 bases: TGCAGTGCTAGAGATCTGAAACCGCCGGTGGGCACCATATATTTT. The chain combines TRBV20-1 with TRBJ1-3; D is uncertain. The germline V and J ends were trimmed by 0 bases and 9 bases, with 18 bases remaining between them. Germline V gene lookup returns CDR1 DFQATT and CDR2 SNEGSKA (reference sequence). This CDR3 contains 15 residues.

The V call is TRBV5-1, the J call TRBJ2-7; 7 bases are shared with TRBD1. V trimming: 4 bases; J trimming: 3 bases; junction bases outside the gene matches: 7. CDR3 length equals 14 residues. Germline lookup yields CDR1 SGHRS and CDR2 YFSETQ. The CDR3 region is CASSTGTANYEQYF. CDR3 bases: TGCGCCAGCAGCACCGGGACAGCAAACTACGAGCAGTACTTC.

This rearrangement joins TRBV28 to TRBJ2-7, with TRBD2 matching 10 bases. J lost 7 bases, V lost 5 bases, and 14 bases had no gene match. CDR1 is MDHEN, CDR2 SYDVKM, per germline. This CDR3 spans 16 amino acids. The CDR3 region is CASSQTRLAGPLEQYF. CDR3 nucleotide sequence: TGTGCCAGCAGTCAGACCAGACTAGCGGGTCCTCTTGAGCAGTACTTC.

The V call is TRBV5-5, the J call TRBJ2-7; D unresolved. The CDR3 runs 14 residues. Germline loops: CDR1 SGHKS, CDR2 YYEKEE (reference sequence). The V end was cut by 1 base, the J end by 1 base, with 9 bases between. The CDR3 region has the DNA TGTGCCAGCAGCTTGAATCCCAGATCCTACGAGCAGTACTTC. Translated, it gives CASSLNPRSYEQYF.

The genes are TRBV9 and TRBJ2-1, with a possible D match to TRBD2 (5 bases). Germline V gene data show CDR1 as SGDLS and CDR2 as YYNGEE. Trimming took 4 bases from V and 5 from J, leaving 13 bases between them. The CDR3 sequence is 14 residues long. CDR3 sequence reads: CASSPSEGNNEQFF. CDR3 sequence (DNA): TGTGCCAGCAGCCCCTCCGAGGGAAACAATGAGCAGTTCTTC.

In this sample, this clonotype turned up a few times. This chain connects TRBV4-3 to TRBJ2-3, with 7 bases lining up with TRBD2. Unmatched junction bases numbered 12, after V lost 3 bases and J lost 6 bases. The CDR3 runs to 16 residues. Per germline, CDR1 LGHNA and CDR2 YSLEER. This CDR3 is CASSQREGPGPDTQYF. CDR3 DNA: TGCGCCAGCAGCCAGAGGGAGGGTCCAGGCCCCGATACGCAGTATTTT.

The chain employs TRBV28 and TRBJ2-1; 7 nucleotides agree with TRBD2. Losses at the gene ends were 2 bases for V and 4 bases for J; bases not matched to a gene: 5. Germline CDR1 reads MDHEN; CDR2 reads SYDVKM. This CDR3 region has 15 residues. The CDR3 nucleotides are TGTGCCAGCAGTTTAATGGTGGGAGGGTACAATGAGCAGTTCTTC. It yields the protein CASSLMVGGYNEQFF.

This clonotype was observed a few times. This sequence joins TRBV9 and TRBJ2-7; no definite D call. Looked up from germline, CDR1 is SGDLS and CDR2 is YYNGEE. This CDR3 is 14 amino acids long. Trimming took off 0 bases at V and 2 bases at J, with 9 bases between the two ends. CDR3 DNA sequence: TGTGCCAGCAGCGTAGGGAGCGAGACCTACGAGCAGTACTTC. This encodes CASSVGSETYEQYF.

The chain recombines TRBV27 with TRBJ1-6; 10 bases map to TRBD1. The ends lost 3 bases at V and 7 bases at J; junction bases unmatched: 6. This CDR3 region has 16 residues. Germline lookup yields CDR1 MNHEY and CDR2 SMNVEV (reference sequence). DNA of the CDR3: TGTGCCAGCAGTTTTTGGGACAGGGGTGGAAATTCACCCCTCCACTTT. This gives the protein CASSFWDRGGNSPLHF.

V is TRBV29-1 and J is TRBJ1-3; TRBD1 is a possible D gene (6 bases). Germline values: CDR1 SQVTM, CDR2 ANQGSEA. Trimming pared 2 bases from V and 4 bases from J, leaving 9 bases between. The CDR3 loop spans 13 amino acids. The CDR3 DNA sequence: TGCAGCGTTGAACAGGGGACAGGAAACACCATATATTTT. Residues: CSVEQGTGNTIYF.

V and J are TRBV5-5 and TRBJ2-5; TRBD2 agrees at 8 bases. CDR1 is SGHKS, CDR2 YYEKEE, per germline (reference sequence). V lost 8 bases to trimming and J lost 5 bases; unmatched junction nucleotides: 14. CDR3 size: 15 residues. CDR3 nucleotides: TGTGCCAGTAGAAACCGAGCGGGAGTCGCGGAGACCCAGTACTTC. Protein product: CASRNRAGVAETQYF.

This chain links TRBV7-2 with TRBJ1-1; no clear D. Germline V gives CDR1 SGHTA, CDR2 FQGNSA. The CDR3 is made up of 15 amino acids. V was cut by 1 base and J by 3 bases, with 12 bases left in between. The CDR3 is CASSLDGEPYTEAFF. The CDR3 bases are TGTGCCAGCAGCTTAGACGGAGAGCCTTACACTGAAGCTTTCTTT. Together with reference TRBV7-2 and TRBJ1-1, the CDR3 gives the full variable domain: GAGVSQSPSNKVTEKGKDVELRCDPISGHTALYWYRQSLGQGLEFLIYFQGNSAPDKSGLPSDRFSAERTGGSVSTLTIQRTQQEDSAVYLCASSLDGEPYTEAFFGQGTRLTVV.

V is TRBV6-2 or TRBV6-3 and J is TRBJ2-3, with TRBD2 identical over 8 bases. After removal of 0 bases from V and 2 bases from J, the junction contained 7 bases not matched to a gene. There are 17 residues in the CDR3. Germline V lookup: CDR1 MNHEY, CDR2 SVGEGT. CDR3 residues: CASSYSPGGGPTDTQYF. CDR3 sequence (DNA): TGTGCCAGCAGTTACTCGCCCGGGGGGGGGCCCACAGATACGCAGTATTTT.

This clonotype was counted a single time. This sequence may be a read error, since a much larger clone differs from it by one base. The V and J genes are TRBV3-1 and TRBJ2-1; D ambiguous. Germline-derived CDR1 and CDR2 are LGHDT and YNNKEL (reference sequence). The CDR3 is 16 residues long. V lost 1 base and J lost 10, with 20 bases in between. The CDR3 DNA reads as TGTGCCAGCAGCCAAGGACGGGTTATGGTAACCTACGAGCAGTTCTTC. Protein sequence: CASSQGRVMVTYEQFF.

Only a few counts were recorded for this clonotype. The chain joins TRBV27 to TRBJ2-4, with TRBD2 as a possible D gene (5 bases). The V gene's germline CDR1 is MNHEY and CDR2 SMNVEV (reference sequence). This CDR3 is built from 15 residues. Trimming shortened V by 9 bases and J by 2 bases, and 17 bases separated the two germline ends. CDR3 sequence reads: CASRSGSMSKNIQYF. CDR3 in DNA: TGTGCCAGTCGCTCGGGGAGTATGTCCAAAAACATTCAGTACTTC.

This clonotype was seen a single time. The rearrangement joins TRBV2 to TRBJ2-7; TRBD1 matches 7 bases. V shed 5 bases, J shed 5 bases, and the junction held 6 bases outside the gene matches. This CDR3 is built from 13 residues. CDR1 is SNHLY, CDR2 FYNNEI, per germline. The CDR3: CASSPGQAHEQYF. CDR3 sequence (DNA): TGTGCCAGCAGTCCCGGACAGGCCCACGAGCAGTACTTC.

The V call is TRBV20-1, the J call TRBJ1-4, with no clear D. Trimming shortened V by 2 bases and J by 5 bases, and 6 bases separated the two germline ends. The CDR3 is 12 residues long. CDR1 and CDR2 (germline): DFQATT, SNEGSKA (reference sequence). Written as DNA, the CDR3 is TGCAGTGCTAGACAAGAGAATGAAAAACTGTTTTTT. This encodes CSARQENEKLFF.

This clonotype was observed a few times. This chain links TRBV28 with TRBJ2-4; D possibly corresponds to TRBD1 (6 bases). The CDR3 is made up of 16 amino acids. V shed 6 bases and J shed 0 bases, with 15 bases lying between them. In germline, CDR1 is MDHEN, CDR2 SYDVKM. CDR3 sequence reads: CASSSTGIRAKNIQYF. The CDR3 DNA follows: TGTGCCAGCAGCTCCACAGGGATACGAGCCAAAAACATTCAGTACTTC.